The 6 T cell receptor beta chains below all came from one sample that was sequenced in a study of immune evolution from preneoplasia to lung adenocarcinoma. The protocol was immunoSEQ multiplex PCR, while the TCRdb copy is restricted to in-frame clones and leaves out a portion. The sample lists fewer than 12,000 clones; 82% were seen once. Sample: FFPE minimally invasive lung adenocarcinoma tissue. These receptors all come from a person aged 70 to 85 with lung adenocarcinoma.

CDR3 DNA sequence: TGCGCCAGCAGAAGGATGTCGAGTGAAAAACTGTTTTTT. Encoded protein: CASRRMSSEKLFF. This sequence joins TRBV5-1 and TRBJ1-4; D is unresolved. The ends were cut back, 5 bases at V and 7 bases at J, with 12 bases in the middle. The CDR3 is 13 amino acids. Germline values: CDR1 SGHRS, CDR2 YFSETQ.

CDR3 DNA: TGTGCCAGTATCCAGGGTCTGAACACTGAAGCTTTCTTT. Its protein product is CASIQGLNTEAFF. The chain combines TRBV19 with TRBJ1-1; D is perhaps TRBD1 (5 bases). CDR1 LNHDA and CDR2 SQIVND come from the germline V gene (reference sequence). The CDR3 covers 13 residues. Trimming shortened V by 7 bases and J by 0 bases, and 9 bases separated the two germline ends.

This chain links TRBV15 with TRBJ1-3, with D uncertain. CDR3 length: 15 amino acids. Germline CDR1 LNHNV, CDR2 YYDKDF (reference sequence). The V end was cut by 1 base, the J end by 0 bases, with 7 bases between. CDR3 loop: CATSRGRGSGNTIYF. DNA for the CDR3: TGTGCCACCAGCAGAGGCCGAGGCTCTGGAAACACCATATATTTT. The variable domain in full, with the rest retrieved from reference TRBV15 and TRBJ1-3, is DAMVIQNPRYQVTQFGKPVTLSCSQTLNHNVMYWYQQKSSQAPKLLFHYYDKDFNNEADTPDNFQSRRPNTSFCFLDIRSPGLGDTAMYLCATSRGRGSGNTIYFGEGSWLTVV.

The CDR3 is CASSLDSLRYEQYF. The CDR3 coding sequence is TGTGCCAGCAGTTTGGACAGCTTGAGGTACGAGCAGTACTTC. The chain links TRBV6-6 to TRBJ2-7; tentative D call: TRBD1 (6 bases). This CDR3 comprises 14 residues. V was cut by 4 bases and J by 4 bases, with 14 bases left in between. Germline V gene sequence: CDR1 MNHNY, CDR2 SVGAGI (reference sequence).

This clone showed up just a few times. The rearrangement links TRBV6-1 to TRBJ2-1; 7 nucleotides agree with TRBD2. This CDR3 contains 14 residues. Unmatched junction bases numbered 5, after V lost 6 bases and J lost 3 bases. Germline CDR1 and CDR2: MNHNS and SASEGT. Here the CDR3 reads CASSMGGGYNEQFF. The CDR3 bases are TGTGCCAGCAGCATGGGGGGGGGCTACAATGAGCAGTTCTTC.

This clone appeared once. The chain uses TRBV5-6 and TRBJ1-3; D might be TRBD1 (5 bases). The CDR3 loop spans 15 amino acids. V was clipped by 2 bases and J by 0 bases, with 9 bases between them. Per the germline V gene, CDR1 is SGHDT and CDR2 is YYEEEE. The CDR3 spells CASSFARASGNTIYF. The CDR3 DNA is TGTGCCAGCAGCTTCGCCAGGGCCTCTGGAAACACCATATATTTT.